The 15 T cell receptor beta chains presented below share a single source sample, sequenced in a study of blood T cell repertoires in COVID-19. Method: immunoSEQ multiplex PCR; TCRdb's copy keeps in-frame clones and lacks some. The sample consists of tens of thousands of clones, around 77% of them appearing once. Sequenced input: peripheral blood. Receptor source: a man in his 70s with COVID-19, enrolled during active disease.

J is TRBJ2-1 and V is TRBV7-3; 9 bases match TRBD2. Germline assignment: CDR1 SGHTA and CDR2 FQGTGA. V dropped 3 bases and J dropped 6; count of bases not matched to a gene: 3. This CDR3 region has 14 residues. The CDR3, as DNA: TGTGCCAGCAGCTTTGGGACTAGCAGCAATGAGCAGTTCTTC. Translation gives CASSFGTSSNEQFF.

V gene TRBV19 combines with J gene TRBJ1-5, with D perhaps TRBD1 (5 bases). V lost 2 bases and J 1 base, leaving 12 bases between the germline ends. This CDR3 is 16 amino acids long. The germline V gene encodes CDR1 LNHDA and CDR2 SQIVND (reference sequence). In DNA, the CDR3 is TGTGCCAGTAGTATACGCCTGGGGGGGAGCAATCAGCCCCAGCATTTT. Amino acid sequence: CASSIRLGGSNQPQHF.

The J gene is TRBJ1-1, the V gene TRBV19; D perhaps matches TRBD1 (6 bases). This CDR3 contains 13 residues. With 9 bases removed from V and 0 bases from J, the gap between germline ends came to 11 bases. The V gene's germline CDR1 is LNHDA and CDR2 SQIVND (reference sequence). Here the CDR3 reads CASPGQMNTEAFF. DNA for the CDR3: TGTGCCAGCCCCGGACAGATGAACACTGAAGCTTTCTTT.

J is TRBJ1-6 and V is TRBV28; D is ambiguous. The V gene's germline CDR1 is MDHEN and CDR2 SYDVKM. V gave up 5 bases and J gave up 7 bases, with 15 bases separating them. This CDR3 is built from 15 residues. The CDR3 DNA reads as TGTGCCAGCAGTCCTATCGGCTCGGGGAATTCACCCCTCCACTTT. Its translation is CASSPIGSGNSPLHF. The whole variable domain, filled in from reference TRBV28 and TRBJ1-6, reads DVKVTQSSRYLVKRTGEKVFLECVQDMDHENMFWYRQDPGLGLRLIYFSYDVKMKEKGDIPEGYSVSREKKERFSLILESASTNQTSMYLCASSPIGSGNSPLHFGNGTRLTVT.

V is TRBV19 and J is TRBJ2-7, with D possibly being TRBD2 (7 bases). Trimming took off 8 bases at V and 2 bases at J, with 10 bases between the two ends. Germline V lookup: CDR1 LNHDA, CDR2 SQIVND (reference sequence). The CDR3 spans 12 residues. This chain's CDR3 is CASGGGPYEQYF. DNA for the CDR3: TGTGCCAGTGGGGGGGGCCCCTACGAGCAGTACTTC.

The rearrangement uses TRBV27 and TRBJ2-3, with D possibly matching TRBD2 (5 bases). Germline V gives CDR1 MNHEY, CDR2 SMNVEV (reference sequence). The V gene lost 3 bases and the J gene lost 1 base, with 11 bases spanning the gap. This CDR3 contains 15 residues. As DNA, the CDR3 is TGTGCCAGCAGTTTCTCCGTGGGAGGCACAGATACGCAGTATTTT. It codes for CASSFSVGGTDTQYF.

The J gene is TRBJ2-1, the V gene TRBV5-4; D possibly corresponds to TRBD2 (6 bases). The CDR3 extends over 13 amino acids. CDR1 is SGHNT, CDR2 YYREEE, per germline (reference sequence). V lost 1 base to trimming and J lost 11 bases, with 13 bases between them. The CDR3 loop is CASSLPLAIQQFF. The CDR3 DNA sequence: TGTGCCAGCAGCTTGCCCCTAGCGATTCAGCAGTTCTTC.

This chain uses TRBV29-1 with TRBJ1-2, with 10 bases that match TRBD1. Trimming took 4 bases from V and 4 from J; bases not matched to a gene: 6. From germline, CDR1 is SQVTM and CDR2 ANQGSEA. The CDR3 spans 14 residues. The chain's CDR3 is CSVGGTGAVYGYTF. The CDR3 region has the DNA TGCAGCGTTGGGGGGACAGGGGCTGTCTATGGCTACACCTTC. Full variable domain (remainder filled in from reference TRBV29-1 and TRBJ1-2): SAVISQKPSRDICQRGTSLTIQCQVDSQVTMMFWYRQQPGQSLTLIATANQGSEATYESGFVIDKFPISRPNLTFSTLTVSNMSPEDSSIYLCSVGGTGAVYGYTFGSGTRLTVV.

The chain recombines TRBV7-2 with TRBJ1-2; D is possibly TRBD1 (6 bases). This CDR3 comprises 15 residues. The germline V gene has CDR1 SGHTA and CDR2 FQGNSA. V was shortened by 1 base and J by 3 bases, with 12 bases between the two germline ends. This CDR3 reads CASSLEGGRYYGYTF. Here the CDR3 DNA reads TGTGCCAGCAGCTTAGAGGGGGGGCGATACTATGGCTACACCTTC. Combining the CDR3 with reference TRBV7-2 and TRBJ1-2 gives the whole variable domain GAGVSQSPSNKVTEKGKDVELRCDPISGHTALYWYRQSLGQGLEFLIYFQGNSAPDKSGLPSDRFSAERTGGSVSTLTIQRTQQEDSAVYLCASSLEGGRYYGYTFGSGTRLTVV.

This clone was recorded a few times. The rearrangement links TRBV15 to TRBJ1-5, with D perhaps TRBD1 (5 bases). V lost 0 bases to trimming and J lost 4 bases, with 10 bases between them. Germline-derived CDR1 and CDR2 are LNHNV and YYDKDF (reference sequence). CDR3 length: 15 residues. The CDR3 loop reads CATSRDLTVNQPQHF. The DNA for the CDR3 is TGTGCCACCAGCAGAGACTTGACAGTGAATCAGCCCCAGCATTTT.

The chain links TRBV11-3 to TRBJ2-1, with TRBD1 matching over 9 bases. Germline V gene sequence: CDR1 SGHNT, CDR2 YENEEA. Trimming took 5 bases from V and 9 from J; bases not matched to a gene: 8. CDR3 length: 14 residues. The CDR3 DNA reads TGTGCCAGCAGCCCGGGACAGGGACAGGGTGAGCAGTTCTTC. Residues: CASSPGQGQGEQFF.

The gene calls are TRBV18 and TRBJ2-5; D may be TRBD1 (6 bases). The CDR3 consists of 14 residues. Germline loops: CDR1 KGHSH, CDR2 LQKENI. Trimming stripped 3 bases from V and 0 bases from J, with 8 bases between. CDR3: CASSPRGNQETQYF. The CDR3 DNA reads as TGTGCCAGCTCACCGAGGGGGAACCAAGAGACCCAGTACTTC. Combining the CDR3 with reference TRBV18 and TRBJ2-5 gives the whole variable domain NAGVMQNPRHLVRRRGQEARLRCSPMKGHSHVYWYRQLPEEGLKFMVYLQKENIIDESGMPKERFSAEFPKEGPSILRIQQVVRGDSAAYFCASSPRGNQETQYFGPGTRLLVL.

The V call is TRBV30, the J call TRBJ2-7; possible D gene TRBD2, 5 bases. Per the germline V gene, CDR1 is GTSNPN and CDR2 is SVGIG (reference sequence). The CDR3 has 12 residues. The ends were cut back, 5 bases at V and 7 bases at J, with 15 bases in the middle. DNA for the CDR3: TGTGCCTGGGAGGACTTAACCTGGGAGCAGTACTTC. Residues: CAWEDLTWEQYF.

The chain combines TRBV5-4 with TRBJ2-3, with 9 bases lining up with TRBD2. The V and J ends lost 0 bases and 4 bases, in that order; junction bases with no gene match: 6. This CDR3 is built from 16 residues. The germline V gene has CDR1 SGHNT and CDR2 YYREEE (reference sequence). The CDR3, as DNA: TGTGCCAGCAGCTTGGGTGGCGGGAGGGCAGCAGATACGCAGTATTTT. It translates to CASSLGGGRAADTQYF.

This chain connects TRBV12-3 or TRBV12-4 to TRBJ2-1, with D possibly being TRBD2 (5 bases). The V and J ends lost 3 bases and 6 bases respectively, with 9 bases between them. The CDR3 length is 13 residues. CDR3 in amino acids: CASSFTRSNEQFF. As DNA, the CDR3 is TGTGCCAGCAGTTTCACTAGGAGCAATGAGCAGTTCTTC.